This T cell receptor beta chain originates from a study of T cells after yellow fever vaccination. This CDR3 region has 16 residues. The V gene end was trimmed by 4 bases and the J gene end by 3 bases; junction bases not matched to a gene: 9. Germline CDR1 is SGHRS and CDR2 is YFSETQ. This clonotype was observed at least ten times. A process of 5'RACE template switching, which added a universal primer site and UMIs, was used to make TCR cDNA. TCRdb re-derived calls from the 5' RACE reads in MiXCR, one entry per CDR3 protein. Of around 250,000 distinct CDR3 sequences listed, less than 9% were seen once; the top ten hold roughly 0.9%.

The rearrangement uses TRBV5-1 and TRBJ2-3; 9 nucleotides match TRBD2. The sample consisted of CD4+ T cells sorted from PBMCs, taken 15 days after the yellow fever booster vaccination. The source of this sequence is a young man who received the YFV17D yellow fever vaccine. The CDR3 coding sequence is TGCGCCAGCAGCCTGGCTATAGCGGGAGCAACAGATACGCAGTATTTT. It yields the protein CASSLAIAGATDTQYF.